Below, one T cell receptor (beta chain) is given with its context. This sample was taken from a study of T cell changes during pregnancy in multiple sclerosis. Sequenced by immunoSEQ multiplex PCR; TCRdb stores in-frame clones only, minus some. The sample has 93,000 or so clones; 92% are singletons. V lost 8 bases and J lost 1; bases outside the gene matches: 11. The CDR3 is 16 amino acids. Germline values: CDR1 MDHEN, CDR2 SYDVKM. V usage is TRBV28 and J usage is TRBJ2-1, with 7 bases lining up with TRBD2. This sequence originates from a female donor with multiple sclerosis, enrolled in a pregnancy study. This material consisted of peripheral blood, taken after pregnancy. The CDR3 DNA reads TGTGCCAGCCTAGCGGCCGGGATAACATCCTACAATGAGCAGTTCTTC. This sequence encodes CASLAAGITSYNEQFF.